This T cell receptor beta chain was documented in a study of regulatory T cells in long-lasting Graves disease. Germline V gives CDR1 LGHDT, CDR2 YNNKEL (reference sequence). CDR3 size: 14 residues. The authors built TCR beta libraries using iRepertoire HTBI primers and Arm-PCR of CDR3 regions. Each CDR3 protein gets one entry after TCRdb re-called the multiplex PCR reads with MiXCR. This repertoire shows a few hundred thousand distinct CDR3 sequences, roughly 13% found once; its top ten account for 8.5% to 10%. This clonotype was seen only a few times. One junction end does not reproduce the germline sequence, and a read error may be involved. Stated time point: newly diagnosed GD, antithyroid drugs for less than 3 months. RNA from PBMCs was the source of the TCR library. These data were likewise used in another study, on T cells in Graves' hyperthyroidism and ophthalmopathy.

Material: peripheral blood mononuclear cells (PBMCs), obtained at new diagnosis, from a patient treated with antithyroid drugs. The TCR originated in a young man with Graves disease. This chain uses TRBV3-1 with TRBJ2-2, with a possible D match to TRBD1 (6 bases). The CDR3 region has the DNA TGTGCCAGCAGCCAAGAAACAGGGCCCAGGGAGCTGCTTTTT. Its translation: CASSQETGPRELLF.